Each of the 31 T cell receptor beta chains below was sequenced from the same sample in a study of blood T cell repertoires in COVID-19. Here immunoSEQ multiplex PCR was the method, and the copy in TCRdb shows in-frame clones only, minus some. Of around 250,000 clones listed, about 85% are singletons. Sample: PBMCs or T cells enriched from blood (not recorded which). The source of these receptors is a woman between 45 and 60 years old who had been exposed to COVID-19.

The V and J genes are TRBV2 and TRBJ1-2, with a possible D match to TRBD1 (6 bases). V lost 3 bases, J lost 5 bases, and 10 bases lay in between. Germline CDR1 reads SNHLY; CDR2 reads FYNNEI. The CDR3 is 13 residues long. CDR3 DNA: TGTGCCAGCAGTGACAGGGGAGTGTATGGCTACACCTTC. Its protein product is CASSDRGVYGYTF. Looking up the rest from reference TRBV2 and TRBJ1-2 gives the full variable domain: EPEVTQTPSHQVTQMGQEVILRCVPISNHLYFYWYRQILGQKVEFLVSFYNNEISEKSEIFDDQFSVERPDGSNFTLKIRSTKLEDSAMYFCASSDRGVYGYTFGSGTRLTVV.

The CDR3 region has the DNA TGTGCCAGCAGTTCATTAGCGGATTACACAGATACGCAGTATTTT. Protein: CASSSLADYTDTQYF. This sequence joins TRBV6-4 and TRBJ2-3, with D tentatively TRBD2 (6 bases). CDR3 length equals 15 residues. The V end lost 5 bases, the J end lost 2 bases, and 14 bases lay between the germline ends. In germline, CDR1 is MRHNA, CDR2 SNTAGT.

Here the CDR3 DNA reads TGCGCCAGCAGTCAATCGGACAGGGCTACGCTCCCTACCGGGGAGCTGTTTTTT. Amino acids: CASSQSDRATLPTGELFF. V usage is TRBV23-1 and J usage is TRBJ2-2; 8 bases fit TRBD1. TRBV23-1 is an ORF, with its function uncertain. With V trimmed by 0 bases and J by 5 bases, 11 bases remained unmatched. The CDR3 contains 18 residues.

The rearrangement uses TRBV5-1 and TRBJ1-1, with D unresolved. From germline, CDR1 is SGHRS and CDR2 YFSETQ. Trimming took 2 bases from V and 0 from J, leaving 14 bases between them. The CDR3 has 16 residues. CDR3 bases: TGCGCCAGCAGCTTCAGACGATCCACTATGAACACTGAAGCTTTCTTT. It encodes CASSFRRSTMNTEAFF.

The table lists this clone with a count of one. The chain uses TRBV10-3 and TRBJ1-1; D ambiguous. V was trimmed by 8 bases and J by 10 bases, leaving 11 bases between them. Germline CDR1 reads ENHRY; CDR2 reads SYGVKD. This CDR3 is built from 10 residues. CDR3 DNA: TGTGCCATCGGGCGGGGAGGAGCTTTCTTT. Protein product: CAIGRGGAFF.

This chain links TRBV19 with TRBJ2-7; TRBD2 agrees at 10 bases. The CDR3 covers 15 residues. The V gene's germline CDR1 is LNHDA and CDR2 SQIVND (reference sequence). The V and J ends lost 3 bases and 0 bases, in that order; junction bases with no gene match: 2. CDR3: CASSMKRGGSYEQYF. CDR3 nucleotides: TGTGCCAGTAGTATGAAGCGGGGGGGCTCCTACGAGCAGTACTTC.

This chain joins TRBV24-1 and TRBJ2-3, with 10 bases matching TRBD2. The ends lost 3 bases at V and 4 bases at J; junction bases unmatched: 6. This CDR3 spans 16 amino acids. CDR1 is KGHDR, CDR2 SFDVKD, per germline. The CDR3 loop is CATSDVIAGGPDTQYF. The CDR3 DNA reads TGTGCCACCAGTGATGTAATAGCGGGGGGCCCAGATACGCAGTATTTT.

The chain is built from TRBV19 and TRBJ1-4; D possibly corresponds to TRBD1 (5 bases). CDR1 is LNHDA and CDR2 is SQIVND in the germline V gene (reference sequence). This CDR3 is 13 amino acids long. V was clipped by 7 bases and J by 6 bases, with 12 bases between them. The CDR3 reads CASNKGWHEKLFF. CDR3 sequence (DNA): TGTGCCAGTAACAAGGGGTGGCATGAAAAACTGTTTTTT.

The chain carries TRBV12-3 or TRBV12-4 and TRBJ1-2, with unresolved D. The CDR3 has 13 residues. V lost 3 bases to trimming and J lost 2 bases, with 7 bases between them. The CDR3 coding sequence is TGTGCCAGCAGTTTTCTAGCCAACTATGGCTACACCTTC. This encodes CASSFLANYGYTF.

V usage is TRBV18 and J usage is TRBJ2-7, with TRBD2 as a possible D gene (6 bases). The CDR3 loop spans 14 amino acids. V was clipped by 4 bases and J by 3 bases, with 13 bases between them. Germline V gene data show CDR1 as KGHSH and CDR2 as LQKENI. The CDR3 bases are TGTGCCAGCTCACGGGGGGAGAGATTCTACGAGCAGTACTTC. Its protein is CASSRGERFYEQYF.

DNA for the CDR3: TGTGCCAGCAGCGTAGTCAGGGGAATGGGGAACACCTTC. It is translated as CASSVVRGMGNTF. The chain uses TRBV9 and TRBJ1-2; D is perhaps TRBD1 (6 bases). In germline, CDR1 is SGDLS, CDR2 YYNGEE. The V gene lost 0 bases and the J gene lost 12 bases, with 15 bases spanning the gap. This CDR3 contains 13 residues.

V and J are TRBV27 and TRBJ2-7; 9 positions match TRBD1. Germline CDR1 is MNHEY and CDR2 is SMNVEV (reference sequence). Trimming at V came to 5 bases and at J to 9 bases, leaving 20 bases not matched to a gene. This CDR3 is built from 17 residues. The CDR3 DNA reads TGTGCCAGCAGTCGTACAACCGGGACAGGGTCCCTAAGTGGGCAGTACTTC. This gives the protein CASSRTTGTGSLSGQYF.

The DNA of the CDR3 is TGTGCCAGGGACAAGACGGCTAACTATGGCTACACCTTC. Its protein is CARDKTANYGYTF. V is TRBV2 and J is TRBJ1-2; weak D call: TRBD1 (5 bases). Trimming left V 9 bases short and J 0 bases short, with 11 bases between. CDR3 length: 13 amino acids. In germline, CDR1 is SNHLY, CDR2 FYNNEI.

A few counts support this clone. The chain joins TRBV29-1 to TRBJ1-1; D perhaps matches TRBD1 (6 bases). The germline V gene has CDR1 SQVTM and CDR2 ANQGSEA. The CDR3 runs to 12 residues. The V and J ends lost 7 bases and 8 bases respectively, with 17 bases between them. The CDR3 nucleotides read TGCAGCGCCCGGACAGCCTCCCTAGAAGCTTTCTTT. Its protein is CSARTASLEAFF.

For the CDR3, the DNA is TGTGCCAGTAGTTCCCAACCGCGGTCCGGAGATACGCAGTATTTT. Amino acid sequence: CASSSQPRSGDTQYF. The rearrangement uses TRBV19 and TRBJ2-3; D remains unclear. The CDR3 has 15 amino acids. Germline V gives CDR1 LNHDA, CDR2 SQIVND (reference sequence). V gave up 5 bases and J gave up 5 bases, with 17 bases separating them.

This rearrangement joins TRBV7-5 to TRBJ2-5; whether TRBD1, the table's D call, matches the DNA was not checked. TRBV7-5 is assigned pseudogene status. The CDR3 is 16 residues long. Here the CDR3 DNA reads TGTGCCAGAAGCCCGTCAGGGAATGCCCTCCAAGAGACCCAGTACTTC. Its protein is CARSPSGNALQETQYF.

The genes are TRBV14 and TRBJ1-1; no clear D gene. Trimming removed 1 base at V and 0 bases at J, with 9 bases between. In germline, CDR1 is SGHDN, CDR2 FVKESK. The CDR3 is 15 residues long. The CDR3 reads CASSQVDGMNTEAFF. In nucleotides, the CDR3 is TGTGCCAGCAGCCAAGTTGATGGCATGAACACTGAAGCTTTCTTT.

The chain carries TRBV7-9 and TRBJ2-7; 8 bases are shared with TRBD1. V was pared by 6 bases and J by 2 bases, with 6 bases of the junction left unmatched. Germline CDR1 reads SEHNR; CDR2 reads FQNEAQ (reference sequence). CDR3 length: 14 residues. CDR3 DNA sequence: TGTGCCAGCAGTCTTGACAGGGGCACCTACGAGCAGTACTTC. This translates into CASSLDRGTYEQYF.

The V gene is TRBV3-1 (or the pseudogene TRBV3-2), the J gene TRBJ2-1; 12 bases are shared with TRBD1. Unmatched junction bases numbered 14, after V lost 4 bases and J lost 7 bases. CDR3 length: 18 amino acids. From germline, CDR1 is LGHDT and CDR2 YNNKEL (reference sequence). DNA of the CDR3: TGTGCCAGCAGCCTTTACCGGGACAGGGGGCAGGATCGTAATGAGCAGTTCTTC. Protein product: CASSLYRDRGQDRNEQFF.

This chain links TRBV5-1 with TRBJ1-1, with D unresolved. The V end lost 0 bases, the J end lost 5 bases, and 14 bases lay between the germline ends. The CDR3 spans 15 residues. From germline, CDR1 is SGHRS and CDR2 YFSETQ. The CDR3 sequence: CASSLDFGSRTEAFF. The CDR3 DNA reads TGCGCCAGCAGCTTGGATTTCGGTTCACGGACTGAAGCTTTCTTT.

The gene calls are TRBV24-1 and TRBJ1-5, with D perhaps matching TRBD1 (6 bases). In germline, CDR1 is KGHDR, CDR2 SFDVKD. The V end lost 2 bases, the J end lost 2 bases, and 9 bases lay between the germline ends. The CDR3 runs to 15 residues. In DNA form, the CDR3 reads TGTGCCACCAGTGATTCCTCAGGGGGCAATCAGCCCCAGCATTTT. It is translated as CATSDSSGGNQPQHF.

The chain joins TRBV30 to TRBJ2-2, with no clear D. This CDR3 spans 14 amino acids. In germline, CDR1 is GTSNPN, CDR2 SVGIG (reference sequence). The V end lost 2 bases, the J end lost 4 bases, and 11 bases lay between the germline ends. The CDR3 DNA follows: TGTGCCTGGAGTATCGGCCCGGGCACCGGGGAGCTGTTTTTT. This sequence encodes CAWSIGPGTGELFF.

This clone was found a few times. The chain is built from TRBV5-6 and TRBJ1-3; D unresolved. Deletions cut 3 bases from V and 1 base from J, with 17 bases between. The germline gives CDR1 SGHDT, CDR2 YYEEEE. CDR3 length: 17 amino acids. Here the CDR3 reads CASSSGQIRLSGNTIYF. CDR3 sequence (DNA): TGTGCCAGCAGCTCGGGTCAGATCCGGCTTTCTGGAAACACCATATATTTT.

The sample holds a few counts of this clone. This rearrangement joins TRBV15 to TRBJ2-7; the D is unclear. There are 13 residues in the CDR3. Per the germline V gene, CDR1 is LNHNV and CDR2 is YYDKDF (reference sequence). Trimming cost V 3 bases and J 3 bases, with 9 bases left between them. The CDR3 spells CATSRLLGYEQYF. CDR3 DNA sequence: TGTGCCACCAGCAGGCTACTTGGCTACGAGCAGTACTTC.

This clone has a handful of counts. The rearrangement uses TRBV19 and TRBJ1-4, with no clear D. The CDR3 loop spans 12 amino acids. CDR1 is LNHDA, CDR2 SQIVND, per germline (reference sequence). V gave up 3 bases and J gave up 8 bases, with 7 bases separating them. This CDR3 reads CASSIRSEKLFF. CDR3 in DNA: TGTGCCAGTAGTATTAGGAGCGAAAAACTGTTTTTT. Variable domain in full (rest from reference TRBV19 and TRBJ1-4): DGGITQSPKYLFRKEGQNVTLSCEQNLNHDAMYWYRQDPGQGLRLIYYSQIVNDFQKGDIAEGYSVSREKKESFPLTVTSAQKNPTAFYLCASSIRSEKLFFGSGTQLSVL.

The J gene is TRBJ1-3, the V gene TRBV29-1, with D hard to call. Trimming pared 7 bases from V and 3 bases from J, leaving 13 bases between. The CDR3 contains 13 residues. The V gene's germline CDR1 is SQVTM and CDR2 ANQGSEA. DNA of the CDR3: TGCAGCGCCCTCCGGGGATTTGGAAACACCATATATTTT. Translation: CSALRGFGNTIYF.

The V call is TRBV19, the J call TRBJ1-3, with 10 bases aligning to TRBD1. The CDR3 is made up of 16 amino acids. Germline-derived CDR1 and CDR2 are LNHDA and SQIVND (reference sequence). With V trimmed by 6 bases and J by 2 bases, 7 bases remained unmatched. In nucleotides, the CDR3 is TGTGCCAGTAGCCCGCCCGACAGGGGGCCTGGAAACACCATATATTTT. Its translation is CASSPPDRGPGNTIYF. Together with reference TRBV19 and TRBJ1-3, the CDR3 gives the full variable domain: DGGITQSPKYLFRKEGQNVTLSCEQNLNHDAMYWYRQDPGQGLRLIYYSQIVNDFQKGDIAEGYSVSREKKESFPLTVTSAQKNPTAFYLCASSPPDRGPGNTIYFGEGSWLTVV.

This rearrangement joins TRBV15 to TRBJ1-2, with 9 bases lining up with TRBD1. Unmatched junction bases numbered 12, after V lost 8 bases and J lost 8 bases. Germline loops: CDR1 LNHNV, CDR2 YYDKDF (reference sequence). The CDR3 runs to 14 residues. The DNA for the CDR3 is TGTGCCACCTCCCGTCGGGACAGGGAGGGGGGCTACACCTTC. Translating it yields CATSRRDREGGYTF.

A few counts support this clone. The V gene is TRBV5-1, the J gene TRBJ2-7, with D perhaps TRBD1 (6 bases). V was cut by 0 bases and J by 0 bases, with 16 bases left in between. CDR1 SGHRS and CDR2 YFSETQ come from the germline V gene. This CDR3 region has 17 residues. The CDR3: CASSLATDSYSSYEQYF. DNA for the CDR3: TGCGCCAGCAGCTTGGCCACGGACAGTTATAGCTCCTACGAGCAGTACTTC.

A single count supports this clone. The chain has TRBV11-2 and TRBJ1-1, with D uncertain. The CDR3 has 13 residues. V lost 6 bases and J 8 bases, leaving 16 bases between the germline ends. From germline, CDR1 is SGHAT and CDR2 FQNNGV. Here the CDR3 DNA reads TGTGCCAGCAGTGACTCGCGGGCCTCCGAAGCTTTCTTT. Translated, it gives CASSDSRASEAFF.

The CDR3 coding sequence is TGTGCCAGCAGTTACTCGACATTAACTGAAGCTTTCTTT. This codes for CASSYSTLTEAFF. This sequence joins TRBV6-2 or TRBV6-3 and TRBJ1-1; D unresolved. This CDR3 spans 13 amino acids. The V gene's germline CDR1 is MNHEY and CDR2 SVGEGT. The V end lost 0 bases, the J end lost 5 bases, and 7 bases lay between the germline ends.